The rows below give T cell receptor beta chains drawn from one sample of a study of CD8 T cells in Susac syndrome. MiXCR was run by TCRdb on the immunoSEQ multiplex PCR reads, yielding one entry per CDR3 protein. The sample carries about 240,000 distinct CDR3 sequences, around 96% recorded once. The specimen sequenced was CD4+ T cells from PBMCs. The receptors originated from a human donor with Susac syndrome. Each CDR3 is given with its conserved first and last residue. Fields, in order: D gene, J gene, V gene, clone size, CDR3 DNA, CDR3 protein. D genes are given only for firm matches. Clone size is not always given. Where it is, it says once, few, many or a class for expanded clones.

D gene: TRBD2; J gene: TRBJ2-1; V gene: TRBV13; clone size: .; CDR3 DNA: TGTGCCAGCAGCTTAGGACTAGCGAGCAACAATGAGCAGTTCTTC; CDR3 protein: CASSLGLASNNEQFF
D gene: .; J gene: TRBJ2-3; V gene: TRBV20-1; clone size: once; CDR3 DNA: TGCAGTGCCCTGGGTGCTGGTACAGATACGCAGTATTTT; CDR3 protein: CSALGAGTDTQYF
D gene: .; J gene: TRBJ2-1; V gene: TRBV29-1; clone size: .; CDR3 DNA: TGCAGCGCCCGAATAGGACCAAGGAGCAACAATGAGCAGTTCTTC; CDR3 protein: CSARIGPRSNNEQFF
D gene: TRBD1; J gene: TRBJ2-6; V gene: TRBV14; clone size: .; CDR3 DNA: TGTGCCAGCAGCCAGCCGACAGGGGGACCCTCTGGGGCCAACGTCCTGACTTTC; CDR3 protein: CASSQPTGGPSGANVLTF
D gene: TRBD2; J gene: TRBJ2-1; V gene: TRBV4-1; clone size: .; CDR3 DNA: TGCGCCAGCAGCGCCCCGGGGCTAGCGGACTACAATGAGCAGTTCTTC; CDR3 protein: CASSAPGLADYNEQFF
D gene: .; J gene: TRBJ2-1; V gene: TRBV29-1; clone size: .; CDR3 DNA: TGCAGCGTTGCGGCTAGCAGGGACAATGAGCAGTTCTTC; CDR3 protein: CSVAASRDNEQFF
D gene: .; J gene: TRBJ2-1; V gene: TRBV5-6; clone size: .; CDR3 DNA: TGTGCCAGCAGCTTGGCTCCTACAACCAATGAGCAGTTCTTC; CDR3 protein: CASSLAPTTNEQFF
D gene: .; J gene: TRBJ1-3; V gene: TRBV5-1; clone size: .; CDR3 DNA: TGCGCCAGCAGCGTCCAAGACGGTACTGAAAACACCATATATTTT; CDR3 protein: CASSVQDGTENTIYF
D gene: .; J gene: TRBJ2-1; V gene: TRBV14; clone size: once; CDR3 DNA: TGTGCCAGCAACCAAGCTAGATACAATGAGCAGTTCTTC; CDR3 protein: CASNQARYNEQFF
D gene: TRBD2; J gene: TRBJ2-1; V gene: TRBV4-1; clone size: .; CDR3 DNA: TGCGCCAGCAGCCAGGCTGGACTAGCGGGAGTCAATGAGCAGTTCTTC; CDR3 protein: CASSQAGLAGVNEQFF
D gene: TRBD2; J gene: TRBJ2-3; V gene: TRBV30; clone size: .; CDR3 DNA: TGTGCCTGGAGAATAGCGGGAGCCGGAGATACGCAGTATTTT; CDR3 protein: CAWRIAGAGDTQYF
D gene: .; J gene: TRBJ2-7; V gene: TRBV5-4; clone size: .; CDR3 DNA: TGTGCCAGCAGCTTGCAGAGGCAGGTTAACGAGCAGTACTTC; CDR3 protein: CASSLQRQVNEQYF
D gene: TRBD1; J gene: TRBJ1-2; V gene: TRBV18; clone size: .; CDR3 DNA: TGTGCCAGCTCAACCGACAGGGACTATGGCTACACCTTC; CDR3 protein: CASSTDRDYGYTF
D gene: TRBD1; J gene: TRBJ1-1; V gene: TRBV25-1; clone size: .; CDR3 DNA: TGTGCCAGCAGTGTAGACAGGGGAACTGAAGCTTTCTTT; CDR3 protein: CASSVDRGTEAFF
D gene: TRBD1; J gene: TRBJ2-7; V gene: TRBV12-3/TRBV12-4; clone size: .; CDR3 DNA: TGTGCCAGCAGTCCTGGGACAGGGAACTCCTACGAGCAGTACTTC; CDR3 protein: CASSPGTGNSYEQYF
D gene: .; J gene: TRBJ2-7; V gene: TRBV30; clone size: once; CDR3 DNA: TGTGCCTGGAAGTCATGGGACGGGGCCTACGAGCAGTACTTC; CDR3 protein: CAWKSWDGAYEQYF
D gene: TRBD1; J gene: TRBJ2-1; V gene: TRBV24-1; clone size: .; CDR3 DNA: TGTGCCACCAGCGGGACAGGGGACAACAGTGAGCAGTTCTTC; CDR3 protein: CATSGTGDNSEQFF
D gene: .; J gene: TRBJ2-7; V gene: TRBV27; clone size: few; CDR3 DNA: TGTGCCAGCAGTCCCCGGGCTACCTACGAGCAGTACTTC; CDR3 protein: CASSPRATYEQYF
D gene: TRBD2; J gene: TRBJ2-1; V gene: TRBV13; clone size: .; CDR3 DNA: TGTGCCAGCAGCTTTCGTCGGGGACTAGCGGGAGTAAGGACCTACAATGAGCAGTTCTTC; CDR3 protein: CASSFRRGLAGVRTYNEQFF
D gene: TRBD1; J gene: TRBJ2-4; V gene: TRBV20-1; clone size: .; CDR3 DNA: TGCAGTGCCCAAACAGGGGGGTGGGACATTCAGTACTTC; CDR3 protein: CSAQTGGWDIQYF
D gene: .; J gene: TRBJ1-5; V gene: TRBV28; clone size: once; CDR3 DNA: TGTGCCAGCAGTCTTCCTCCCGGGCAGGGGAAGGAGCCCCAGCATTTT; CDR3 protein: CASSLPPGQGKEPQHF
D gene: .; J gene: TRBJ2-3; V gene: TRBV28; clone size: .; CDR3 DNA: TGTGCCAGCAGTTTACCTACTACTGAGCTCAATACGCAGTATTTT; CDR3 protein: CASSLPTTELNTQYF
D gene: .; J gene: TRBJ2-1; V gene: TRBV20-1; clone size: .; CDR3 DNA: TGCAGTGCTAGAGAGGGGGTCAATGAGCAGTTCTTC; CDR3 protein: CSAREGVNEQFF
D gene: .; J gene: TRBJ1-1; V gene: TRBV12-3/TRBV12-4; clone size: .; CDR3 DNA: TGTGCCAGCAGTGCACTCCAGGACGGTGAAGCTTTCTTT; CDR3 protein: CASSALQDGEAFF
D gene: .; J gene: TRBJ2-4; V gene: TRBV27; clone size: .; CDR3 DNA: TGTGCCAGCAGCGCTTCGGCCAAAAACATTCAGTACTTC; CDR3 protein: CASSASAKNIQYF
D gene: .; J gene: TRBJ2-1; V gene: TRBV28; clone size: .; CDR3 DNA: TGTGCCAGCGCCGCACCCTCGCGAGGAAATGAGCAGTTCTTC; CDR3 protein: CASAAPSRGNEQFF
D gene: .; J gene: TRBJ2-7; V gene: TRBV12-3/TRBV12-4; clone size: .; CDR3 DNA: TGTGCCAGCAGTCCCACCTATAGCGGTTTTAACTACGAGCAGTACTTC; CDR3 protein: CASSPTYSGFNYEQYF
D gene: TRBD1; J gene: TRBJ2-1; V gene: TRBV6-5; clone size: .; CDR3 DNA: TGTGCCAGTCCGGACAGGGGGCAAGATGAGCAGTTCTTC; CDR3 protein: CASPDRGQDEQFF
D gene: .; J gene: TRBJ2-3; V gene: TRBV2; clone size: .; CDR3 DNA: TGTGCCGGGACTCGGAAGTATAGCACAGATACGCAGTATTTT; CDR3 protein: CAGTRKYSTDTQYF
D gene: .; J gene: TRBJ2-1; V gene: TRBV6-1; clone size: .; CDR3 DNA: TGTGCCAGCACTAGGATGGGGGGCGAAAGCTCCTACAATGAGCAGTTCTTC; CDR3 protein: CASTRMGGESSYNEQFF
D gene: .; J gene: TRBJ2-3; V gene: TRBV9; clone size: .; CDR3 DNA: TGTGCCAGCAGCGTAGAGATGAATACGCAGTATTTT; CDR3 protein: CASSVEMNTQYF
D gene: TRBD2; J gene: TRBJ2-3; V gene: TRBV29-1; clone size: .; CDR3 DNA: TGCAGCCTGAGCGGGGCTCGTAAAGATACGCAGTATTTT; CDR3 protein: CSLSGARKDTQYF
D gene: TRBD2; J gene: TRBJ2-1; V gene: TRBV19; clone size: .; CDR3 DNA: TGTGCCAGTAGTTCCATCCGCGGGACTAGCGGCTCTAATGAGCAGTTCTTC; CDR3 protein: CASSSIRGTSGSNEQFF
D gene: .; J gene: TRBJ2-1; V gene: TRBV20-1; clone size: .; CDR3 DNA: TGCAGTGCGGCCGCAGCCTTGTTCACCGCAGGTGAGCAGTTCTTC; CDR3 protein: CSAAAALFTAGEQFF
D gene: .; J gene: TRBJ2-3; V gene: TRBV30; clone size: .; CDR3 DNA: TGTGCCTGGGGGGGACTGAACATTCCCACAGATACGCAGTATTTT; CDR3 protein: CAWGGLNIPTDTQYF
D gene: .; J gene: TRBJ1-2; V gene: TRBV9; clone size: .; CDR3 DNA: TGTGCCAGTCTCGGCCGGACTAATGGCTACACCTTC; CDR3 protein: CASLGRTNGYTF
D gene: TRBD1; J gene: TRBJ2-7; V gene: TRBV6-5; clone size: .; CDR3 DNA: TGTGCCAGCAGTTACGCAAGGACAGGTTCAAACTGCGAGCAGTACTTC; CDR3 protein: CASSYARTGSNCEQYF
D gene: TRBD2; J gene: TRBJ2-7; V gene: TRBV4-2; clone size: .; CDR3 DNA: TGTGCCAGCAGCCAAGATCTGGGGGGGACTAGCGACGAGCAGTACTTC; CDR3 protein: CASSQDLGGTSDEQYF
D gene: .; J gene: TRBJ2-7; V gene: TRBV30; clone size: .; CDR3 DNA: TGTGCCTGGAGTGTACCGGAAATTTACGAGCAGTACTTC; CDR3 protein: CAWSVPEIYEQYF
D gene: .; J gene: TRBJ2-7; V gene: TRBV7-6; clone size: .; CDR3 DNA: TGTGCCAGCAGCTTAGGGGACGAATACGAGCAGTACTTC; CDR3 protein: CASSLGDEYEQYF
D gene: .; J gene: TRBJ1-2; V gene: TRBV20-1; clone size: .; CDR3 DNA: TGCAGTGCTAGAGTGCACCCTGAGAGTGGCTACACCTTC; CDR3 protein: CSARVHPESGYTF
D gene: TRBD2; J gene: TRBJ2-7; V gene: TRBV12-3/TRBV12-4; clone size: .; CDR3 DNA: TGTGCCAGCAGGCTAGCGGGAGGGCCTGGGGAGCAGTACTTC; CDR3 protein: CASRLAGGPGEQYF